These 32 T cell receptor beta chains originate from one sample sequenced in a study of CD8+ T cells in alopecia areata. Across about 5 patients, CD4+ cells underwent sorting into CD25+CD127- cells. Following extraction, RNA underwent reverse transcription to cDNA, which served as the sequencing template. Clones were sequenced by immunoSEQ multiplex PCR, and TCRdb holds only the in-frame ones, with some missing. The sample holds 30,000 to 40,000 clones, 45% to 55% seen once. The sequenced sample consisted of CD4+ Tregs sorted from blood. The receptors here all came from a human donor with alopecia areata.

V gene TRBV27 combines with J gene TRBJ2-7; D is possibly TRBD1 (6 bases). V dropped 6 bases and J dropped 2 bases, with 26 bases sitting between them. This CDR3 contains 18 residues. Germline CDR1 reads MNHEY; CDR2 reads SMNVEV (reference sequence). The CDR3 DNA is TGTGCCAGCAGCCTAAGCTCCTCGGGGACACTTATCCCCTACGAGCAGTACTTC. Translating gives CASSLSSSGTLIPYEQYF.

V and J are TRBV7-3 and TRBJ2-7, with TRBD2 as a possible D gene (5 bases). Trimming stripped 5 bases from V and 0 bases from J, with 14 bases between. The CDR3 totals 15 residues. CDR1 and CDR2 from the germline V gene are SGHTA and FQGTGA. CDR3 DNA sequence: TGTGCCAGCAGCCCACAAAGCGGTAGCTCCTACGAGCAGTACTTC. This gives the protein CASSPQSGSSYEQYF.

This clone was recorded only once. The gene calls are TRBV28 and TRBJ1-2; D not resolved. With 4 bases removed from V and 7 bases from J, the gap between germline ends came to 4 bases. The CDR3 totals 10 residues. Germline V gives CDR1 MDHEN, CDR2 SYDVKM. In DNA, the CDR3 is TGTGCCAGCAGTTCTAGTGGCTACACCTTC. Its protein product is CASSSSGYTF.

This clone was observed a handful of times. In DNA, the CDR3 is TGTGCCAGCAGTTTAATTACTAGCGGGATGGGGAGCTCCTACAATGAGCAGTTCTTC. It specifies CASSLITSGMGSSYNEQFF. The V and J genes are TRBV28 and TRBJ2-1; TRBD2 aligns across 10 bases. CDR3 length equals 19 residues. V dropped 2 bases and J dropped 0; count of bases not matched to a gene: 10. From germline, CDR1 is MDHEN and CDR2 SYDVKM.

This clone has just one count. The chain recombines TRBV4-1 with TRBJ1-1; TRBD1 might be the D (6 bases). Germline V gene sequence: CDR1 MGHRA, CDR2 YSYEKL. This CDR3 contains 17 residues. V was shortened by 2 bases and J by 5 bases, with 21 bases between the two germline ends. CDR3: CASSQPRGAQGKTEAFF. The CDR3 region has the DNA TGCGCCAGCAGCCAACCTCGGGGCGCACAGGGAAAAACTGAAGCTTTCTTT.

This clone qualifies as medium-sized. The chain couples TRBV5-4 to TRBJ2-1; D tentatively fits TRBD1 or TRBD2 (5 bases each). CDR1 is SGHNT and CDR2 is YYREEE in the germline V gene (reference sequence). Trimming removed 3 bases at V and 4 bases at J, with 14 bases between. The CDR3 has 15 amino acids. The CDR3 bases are TGTGCCAGCAGCTCCGGCTGGGGGTCTTACAATGAGCAGTTCTTC. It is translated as CASSSGWGSYNEQFF.

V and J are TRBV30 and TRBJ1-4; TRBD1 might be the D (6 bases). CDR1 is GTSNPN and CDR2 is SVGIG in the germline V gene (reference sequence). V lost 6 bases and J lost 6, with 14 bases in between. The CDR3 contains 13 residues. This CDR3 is CACRTVGHEKLFF. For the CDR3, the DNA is TGTGCCTGCCGGACAGTTGGTCATGAAAAACTGTTTTTT.

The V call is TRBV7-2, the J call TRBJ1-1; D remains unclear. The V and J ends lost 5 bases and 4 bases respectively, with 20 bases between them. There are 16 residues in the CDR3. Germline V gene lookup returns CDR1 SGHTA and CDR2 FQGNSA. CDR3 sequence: CASSPWLAGSVTEAFF. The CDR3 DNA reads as TGTGCCAGCAGCCCGTGGTTGGCGGGGTCGGTCACTGAAGCTTTCTTT.

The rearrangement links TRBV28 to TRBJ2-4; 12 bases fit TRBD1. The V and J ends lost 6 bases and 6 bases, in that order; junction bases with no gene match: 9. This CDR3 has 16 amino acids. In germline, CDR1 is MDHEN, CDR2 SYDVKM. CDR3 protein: CASRHRDRGLGNIQYF. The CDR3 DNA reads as TGTGCCAGCAGACACCGGGACAGGGGGCTTGGAAACATTCAGTACTTC.

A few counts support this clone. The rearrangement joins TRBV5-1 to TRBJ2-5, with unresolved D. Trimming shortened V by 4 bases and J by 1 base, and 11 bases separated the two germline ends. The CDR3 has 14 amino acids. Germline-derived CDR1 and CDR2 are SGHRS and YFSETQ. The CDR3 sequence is CASSTRTPQETQYF. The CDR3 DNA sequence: TGCGCCAGCAGCACTCGGACGCCCCAAGAGACCCAGTACTTC.

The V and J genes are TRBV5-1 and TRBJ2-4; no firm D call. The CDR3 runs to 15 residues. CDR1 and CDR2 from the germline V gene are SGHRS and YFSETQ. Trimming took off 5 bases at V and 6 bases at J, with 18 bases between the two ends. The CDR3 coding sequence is TGCGCCAGCAGTCCGAGCTCAGGAGCAGGAAACATTCAGTACTTC. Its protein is CASSPSSGAGNIQYF.

CDR3 nucleotide sequence: TGTGCCAGCAGCCCGGGACAGGGGATGTATGGCTACACCTTC. It yields the protein CASSPGQGMYGYTF. The chain employs TRBV7-2 and TRBJ1-2, with TRBD1 matching 10 bases. This CDR3 is 14 amino acids long. Trimming at V came to 5 bases and at J to 5 bases, leaving 5 bases not matched to a gene. Looked up from germline, CDR1 is SGHTA and CDR2 is FQGNSA.

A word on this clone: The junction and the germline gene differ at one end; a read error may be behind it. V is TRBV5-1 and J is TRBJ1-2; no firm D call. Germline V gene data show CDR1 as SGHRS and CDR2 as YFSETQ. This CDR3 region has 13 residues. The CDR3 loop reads CTSSLRIGDGYTF. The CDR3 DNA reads TGCACCAGCAGCTTGAGGATCGGGGATGGCTACACCTTC. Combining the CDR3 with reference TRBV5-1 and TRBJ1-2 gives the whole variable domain KAGVTQTPRYLIKTRGQQVTLSCSPISGHRSVSWYQQTPGQGLQFLFEYFSETQRNKGNFPGRFSGRQFSNSRSEMNVSTLELGDSALYLCTSSLRIGDGYTFGSGTRLTVV.

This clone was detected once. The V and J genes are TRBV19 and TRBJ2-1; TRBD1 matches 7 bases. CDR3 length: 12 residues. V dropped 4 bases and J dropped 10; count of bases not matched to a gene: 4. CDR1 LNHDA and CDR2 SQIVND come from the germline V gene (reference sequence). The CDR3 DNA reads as TGTGCCAGTAGTAAAGGGGGCGGAGAGCAGTTCTTC. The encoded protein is CASSKGGGEQFF. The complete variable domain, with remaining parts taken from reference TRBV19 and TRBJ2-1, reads DGGITQSPKYLFRKEGQNVTLSCEQNLNHDAMYWYRQDPGQGLRLIYYSQIVNDFQKGDIAEGYSVSREKKESFPLTVTSAQKNPTAFYLCASSKGGGEQFFGPGTRLTVL.

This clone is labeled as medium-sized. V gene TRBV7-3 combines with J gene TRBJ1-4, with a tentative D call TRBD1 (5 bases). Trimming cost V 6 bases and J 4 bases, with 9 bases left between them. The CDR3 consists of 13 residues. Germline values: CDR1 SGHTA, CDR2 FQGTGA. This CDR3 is CASSQGLNEKLFF. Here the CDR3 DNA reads TGTGCCAGCAGTCAGGGCCTTAATGAAAAACTGTTTTTT.

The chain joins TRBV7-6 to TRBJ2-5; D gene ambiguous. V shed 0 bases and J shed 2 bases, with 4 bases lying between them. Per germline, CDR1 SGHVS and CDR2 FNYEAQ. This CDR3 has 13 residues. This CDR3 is CASSLAKQETQYF. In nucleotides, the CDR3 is TGTGCCAGCAGCTTAGCTAAGCAAGAGACCCAGTACTTC. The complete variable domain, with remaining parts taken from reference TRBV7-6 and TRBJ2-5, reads GAGVSQSPRYKVTKRGQDVALRCDPISGHVSLYWYRQALGQGPEFLTYFNYEAQQDKSGLPNDRFSAERPEGSISTLTIQRTEQRDSAMYRCASSLAKQETQYFGPGTRLLVL.

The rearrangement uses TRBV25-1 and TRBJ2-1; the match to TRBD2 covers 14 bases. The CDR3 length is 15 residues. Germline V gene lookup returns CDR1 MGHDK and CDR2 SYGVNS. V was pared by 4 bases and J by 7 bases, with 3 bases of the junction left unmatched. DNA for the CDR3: TGTGCCAGCAGTGCCGGGACTAGCGGGAGAAATGAGCAGTTCTTC. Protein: CASSAGTSGRNEQFF.

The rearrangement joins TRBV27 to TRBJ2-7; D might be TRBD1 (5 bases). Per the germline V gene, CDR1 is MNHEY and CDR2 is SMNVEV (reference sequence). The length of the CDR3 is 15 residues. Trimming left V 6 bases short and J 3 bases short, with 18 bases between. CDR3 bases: TGTGCCAGCAGACGAAGACAGACCCTTGACTACGAGCAGTACTTC. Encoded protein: CASRRRQTLDYEQYF.

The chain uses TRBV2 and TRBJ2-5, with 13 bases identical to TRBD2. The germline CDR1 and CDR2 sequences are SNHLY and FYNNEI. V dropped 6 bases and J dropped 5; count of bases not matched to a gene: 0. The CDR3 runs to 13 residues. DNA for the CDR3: TGTGCCAGCAGGACTAGCGGGAGGGAGACCCAGTACTTC. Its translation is CASRTSGRETQYF.

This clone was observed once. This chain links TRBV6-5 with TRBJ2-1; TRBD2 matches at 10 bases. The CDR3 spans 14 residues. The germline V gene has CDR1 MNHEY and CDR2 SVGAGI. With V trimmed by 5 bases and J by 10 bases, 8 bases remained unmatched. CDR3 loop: CASSPRLAGPEQFF. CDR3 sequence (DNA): TGTGCCAGCAGTCCCCGACTAGCGGGCCCAGAGCAGTTCTTC.

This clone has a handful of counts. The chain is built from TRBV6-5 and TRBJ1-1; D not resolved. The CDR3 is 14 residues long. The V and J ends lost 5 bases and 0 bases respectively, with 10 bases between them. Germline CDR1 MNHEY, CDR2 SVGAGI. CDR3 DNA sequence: TGTGCCAGCAGTCGCTCATGGGTGAACACTGAAGCTTTCTTT. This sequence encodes CASSRSWVNTEAFF.

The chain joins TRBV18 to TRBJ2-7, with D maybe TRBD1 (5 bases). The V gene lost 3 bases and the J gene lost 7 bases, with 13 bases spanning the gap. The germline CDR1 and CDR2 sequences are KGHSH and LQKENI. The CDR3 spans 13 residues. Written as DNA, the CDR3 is TGTGCCAGCTCACCGGGGCTGAAGTCTGAGCAGTACTTC. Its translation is CASSPGLKSEQYF.

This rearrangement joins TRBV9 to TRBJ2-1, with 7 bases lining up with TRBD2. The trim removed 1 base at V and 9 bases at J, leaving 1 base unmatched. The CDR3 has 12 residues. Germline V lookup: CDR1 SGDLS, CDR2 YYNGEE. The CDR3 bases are TGTGCCAGCAGCGTATGGGGGGGTGAGCAGTTCTTC. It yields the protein CASSVWGGEQFF.

Here the CDR3 reads CASSQPQGLGPETQYF. CDR3 sequence (DNA): TGTGCCAGCAGCCAGCCGCAGGGGCTTGGTCCGGAGACGCAGTATTTT. The chain employs TRBV5-5 and TRBJ2-3; TRBD1 might be the D (6 bases). Per the germline V gene, CDR1 is SGHKS and CDR2 is YYEKEE (reference sequence). The CDR3 consists of 16 residues. The V and J ends lost 4 bases and 9 bases respectively, with 24 bases between them.

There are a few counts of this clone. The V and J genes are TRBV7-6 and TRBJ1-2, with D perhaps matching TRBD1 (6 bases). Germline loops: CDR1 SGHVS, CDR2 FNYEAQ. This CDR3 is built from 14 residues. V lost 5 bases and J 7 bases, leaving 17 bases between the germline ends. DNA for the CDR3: TGTGCCAGCAGCCGAGTACAGGGATGGGGTGGCTACACCTTC. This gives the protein CASSRVQGWGGYTF.

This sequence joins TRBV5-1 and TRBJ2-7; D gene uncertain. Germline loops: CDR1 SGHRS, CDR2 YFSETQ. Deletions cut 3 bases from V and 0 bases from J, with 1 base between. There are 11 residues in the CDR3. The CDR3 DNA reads TGCGCCAGCAGCTCCTCCTACGAGCAGTACTTC. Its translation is CASSSSYEQYF. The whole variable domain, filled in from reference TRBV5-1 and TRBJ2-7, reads KAGVTQTPRYLIKTRGQQVTLSCSPISGHRSVSWYQQTPGQGLQFLFEYFSETQRNKGNFPGRFSGRQFSNSRSEMNVSTLELGDSALYLCASSSSYEQYFGPGTRLTVT.

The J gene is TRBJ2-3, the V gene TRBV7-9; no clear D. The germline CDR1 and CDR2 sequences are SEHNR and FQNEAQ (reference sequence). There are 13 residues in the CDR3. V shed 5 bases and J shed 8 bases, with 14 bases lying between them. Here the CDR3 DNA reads TGTGCCAGCAGCCCTGAGACCCGTGGTACGCAGTATTTT. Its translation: CASSPETRGTQYF.

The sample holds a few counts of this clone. The CDR3 DNA reads as TGTGCCAGCAGCTTAGTAGGGATGAGCATTCAGTACTTC. Translating it yields CASSLVGMSIQYF. The chain carries TRBV7-8 and TRBJ2-4; D is unresolved. The V and J ends lost 1 base and 9 bases respectively, with 10 bases between them. This CDR3 region has 13 residues. CDR1 and CDR2 from the germline V gene are SGHVS and FQNEAQ.

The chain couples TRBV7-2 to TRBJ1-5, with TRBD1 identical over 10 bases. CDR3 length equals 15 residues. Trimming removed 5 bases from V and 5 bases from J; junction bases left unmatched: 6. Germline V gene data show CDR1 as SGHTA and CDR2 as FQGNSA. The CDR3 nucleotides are TGTGCCAGCAGCCCACAGACAGGGGGCCATCAGCCCCAGCATTTT. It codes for CASSPQTGGHQPQHF.

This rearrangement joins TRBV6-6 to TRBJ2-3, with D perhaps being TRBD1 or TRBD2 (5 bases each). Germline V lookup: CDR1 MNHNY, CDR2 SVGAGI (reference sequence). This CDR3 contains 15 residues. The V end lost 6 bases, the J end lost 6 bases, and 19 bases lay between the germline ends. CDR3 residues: CASRLPGLAGDTQYF. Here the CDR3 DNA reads TGTGCCAGCAGGCTCCCCGGACTCGCAGGGGATACGCAGTATTTT.

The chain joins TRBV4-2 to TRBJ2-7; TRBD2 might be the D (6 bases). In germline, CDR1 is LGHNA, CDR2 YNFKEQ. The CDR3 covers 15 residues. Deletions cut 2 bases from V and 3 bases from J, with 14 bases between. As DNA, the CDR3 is TGTGCCAGCAGCCAACTAAGTGGGGGGAGCTACGAGCAGTACTTC. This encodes CASSQLSGGSYEQYF.

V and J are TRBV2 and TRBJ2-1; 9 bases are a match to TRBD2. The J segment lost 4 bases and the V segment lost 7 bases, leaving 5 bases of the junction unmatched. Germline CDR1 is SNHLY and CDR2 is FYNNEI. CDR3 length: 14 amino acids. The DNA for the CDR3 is TGTGCCAGCATTGCACTAGCGGGTTACAATGAGCAGTTCTTC. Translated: CASIALAGYNEQFF.